The T cell receptor beta chain described here comes from a study of post-analysis software for immune sequencing data. Across the study: The disease courses covered relapsing-remitting, secondary progressive and progressive-relapsing multiple sclerosis. General observations from the study: Controls significantly exceeded multiple sclerosis patients in normalized Chao1 diversity. Analysis by F measure revealed that same-batch samples clustered strongly together. Elevated frequency relative to controls characterized 4 or 5 TRBV segments in patients, TRBV5-6, TRBV5-1 and TRBV20-1 among them.

Unique molecular identifiers had been added to the TCR beta cDNA libraries. From the PCR reads, TCRdb called clonotypes with MiXCR, one entry per CDR3 protein. The data contain roughly 400,000 distinct CDR3 sequences, 39% of them singletons. After removal of 4 bases from V and 2 bases from J, the junction contained 4 bases not matched to a gene. Germline lookup yields CDR1 GTSNPN and CDR2 SVGIG (reference sequence). The length of the CDR3 is 14 residues. Worth noting for this clonotype: Its matching antigen is unknown.

This TCR was recovered from a girl under 10 years old with multiple sclerosis. This chain joins TRBV30 and TRBJ1-5; TRBD1 matches 8 bases. Sequencing was performed on blood. CDR3: CAWTGGIGNQPQHF. The CDR3 nucleotides are TGTGCCTGGACAGGGGGCATTGGCAATCAGCCCCAGCATTTT.